A selection of T cell receptor beta chains follows, all from one sample in a study of T-cell reconstitution after alpha-beta-depleted transplantation in children. TCRdb reprocessed the PCR reads with MiXCR, giving one entry per CDR3 protein. The data hold about 1,000,000 distinct CDR3 sequences, with about 30% observed a single time. Sequencing used PBMCs, mostly from graft donor cells, obtained 360 days after TCRalphabeta/CD19-depleted stem cell transplant. Receptor source: a boy under two years old who had a stem cell transplant for SCID, so the T cells may come from the graft donor. Both conserved end residues are part of each CDR3. The order of the fields is clone size, J gene, V gene, D gene, CDR3 protein, CDR3 DNA. The D gene is left open where the match is weak. Rows give clone size only sometimes, using once, few, many, or a class for an expanded clone.

. TRBJ2-7 TRBV5-6 . CASSIRDGYEQYF TGTGCCAGCAGTATCAGGGACGGCTACGAGCAGTACTTC
. TRBJ2-5 TRBV29-1 . CSVPGQWGSQYF TGCAGCGTTCCAGGACAATGGGGATCCCAGTACTTC
. TRBJ2-6 TRBV5-1 . CASPWEEPSETLGANVLTF TGCGCCAGCCCCTGGGAAGAACCGAGCGAAACTCTGGGGGCCAACGTCCTGACTTTC
. TRBJ1-1 TRBV7-2 . CASSLSGRMNTEAFF TGTGCCAGCAGCTTATCCGGCAGAATGAACACTGAAGCTTTCTTT
. TRBJ2-5 TRBV18 TRBD2 CASSRTSLQETQYF TGTGCCAGCTCTCGGACTAGCCTCCAAGAGACCCAGTACTTC
. TRBJ2-7 TRBV5-1 TRBD1 CASSLNFGTGSYEQYF TGCGCCAGCAGCTTAAATTTCGGGACAGGGTCCTACGAGCAGTACTTC
few TRBJ2-4 TRBV7-2 TRBD1 CASRSGTGRNIQYF TGTGCCAGCAGATCCGGGACAGGGAGAAACATTCAGTACTTC
few TRBJ2-3 TRBV6-2/TRBV6-3 . CASSLALETDTQYF TGTGCCAGCAGTTTAGCCTTAGAGACAGATACGCAGTATTTT
. TRBJ2-2 TRBV19 . CASWDGRGTGELFF TGTGCCAGTTGGGACGGCCGAGGCACCGGGGAGCTGTTTTTT
few TRBJ1-2 TRBV28 . CASTSSGAYTF TGTGCCAGCACCTCATCAGGGGCCTACACCTTC
many TRBJ2-3 TRBV28 . CASSLDTRYTDTQYF TGTGCCAGCAGTTTAGACACCCGATACACAGATACGCAGTATTTT
. TRBJ2-1 TRBV27 TRBD1 CASSPRTGAHNEQFF TGTGCCAGCAGTCCCCGGACAGGGGCCCACAATGAGCAGTTCTTC
. TRBJ2-7 TRBV18 . CASSPPTALYYEQYF TGTGCCAGCTCACCACCTACAGCCTTATACTACGAGCAGTACTTC
few TRBJ2-7 TRBV4-1 . CASSQATGLRGYEQYF TGCGCCAGCAGCCAAGCCACCGGCCTAAGAGGCTACGAGCAGTACTTC
. TRBJ2-2 TRBV29-1 . CSAATYTGELFF TGCAGCGCCGCGACCTACACCGGGGAGCTGTTTTTT
. TRBJ2-1 TRBV12-3/TRBV12-4 . CASSLYKASYNEQFF TGTGCCAGCAGTCTGTATAAGGCCTCCTACAATGAGCAGTTCTTC
few TRBJ2-1 TRBV11-1 . CASSLREDEQFF TGTGCCAGCAGCCTACGTGAGGATGAGCAGTTCTTC
few TRBJ2-5 TRBV6-1 . CASSPASGGWVRETQYF TGTGCCAGCAGTCCCGCATCCGGGGGCTGGGTTCGAGAGACCCAGTACTTC
few TRBJ2-1 TRBV6-2/TRBV6-3 . CASSYPSIRTGNEQFF TGTGCCAGCAGTTATCCTTCGATCCGTACAGGGAATGAGCAGTTCTTC
. TRBJ1-4 TRBV10-3 . CAISGGPGNEKLFF TGTGCCATCAGTGGGGGACCGGGTAATGAAAAACTGTTTTTT
few TRBJ1-2 TRBV20-1 . CSATSTVNYGYTF TGCAGTGCTACCTCGACAGTGAACTATGGCTACACCTTC
few TRBJ2-2 TRBV7-3 TRBD1 CASSPQGVNTGELFF TGTGCCAGCAGCCCCCAGGGGGTCAACACCGGGGAGCTGTTTTTT
. TRBJ1-2 TRBV10-3 . CAISDLVNYGYTF TGTGCCATCAGTGATTTGGTTAACTATGGCTACACCTTC
few TRBJ2-1 TRBV5-1 . CASSTQTYNEQFF TGCGCCAGCAGCACCCAAACCTACAATGAGCAGTTCTTC
. TRBJ2-1 TRBV19 TRBD1 CASSLWTGGGVDEQFF TGTGCCAGTAGTCTCTGGACAGGGGGAGGAGTGGATGAGCAGTTCTTC
. TRBJ1-5 TRBV4-2 TRBD1 CASSPSGQGAMVGNQPQHF TGTGCCAGCAGCCCGTCGGGACAGGGGGCAATGGTTGGCAATCAGCCCCAGCATTTT
. TRBJ2-2 TRBV20-1 TRBD1 CSAWTGGNTGELFF TGCAGTGCCTGGACAGGGGGTAACACCGGGGAGCTGTTTTTT
. TRBJ2-3 TRBV5-1 . CASSLGPSSVGDTQYF TGCGCCAGCAGCTTGGGCCCTAGCAGCGTAGGAGATACGCAGTATTTT
few TRBJ1-2 TRBV20-1 . CSANSRGHGYTF TGCAGTGCGAACAGCCGAGGGCATGGCTACACCTTC
once TRBJ2-2 TRBV12-3/TRBV12-4 . CASSLATSTGELFF TGTGCCAGCAGTTTAGCTACGAGCACCGGGGAGCTGTTTTTT
few TRBJ2-1 TRBV29-1 . CSVEDVSEQFF TGCAGCGTTGAAGATGTGAGTGAGCAGTTCTTC
once TRBJ1-1 TRBV2 . CASIPDILNTEAFF TGTGCCAGCATCCCGGACATCTTGAACACTGAAGCTTTCTTT
. TRBJ2-3 TRBV21-1 . CASSKGLARVQYF TGTGCCAGCAGCAAAGGCTTGGCCAGGGTTCAGTATTTT
few TRBJ1-1 TRBV28 TRBD1 CASRPSTGGRAEAFF TGTGCCAGCAGACCTTCAACAGGGGGCAGGGCTGAAGCTTTCTTT
few TRBJ2-1 TRBV2 . CASSAQYNEQFF TGTGCCAGCAGTGCGCAGTACAATGAGCAGTTCTTC
. TRBJ2-7 TRBV12-3/TRBV12-4 . CASSPRLAKGYEQYF TGTGCCAGCAGTCCCCGACTGGCGAAAGGTTACGAGCAGTACTTC
few TRBJ2-5 TRBV5-1 . CASSLVFGAQETQYF TGCGCCAGCAGCTTGGTTTTTGGGGCCCAGGAGACCCAGTACTTC
. TRBJ2-5 TRBV15 TRBD2 CATSRDPGGPETQYF TGTGCCACCAGCAGAGATCCGGGGGGTCCAGAGACCCAGTACTTC
few TRBJ2-1 TRBV27 TRBD1 CASSPGQGWREQFF TGTGCCAGCAGCCCGGGACAGGGGTGGCGAGAGCAGTTCTTC
. TRBJ2-1 TRBV4-1 . CASSQGYIVREQFF TGCGCCAGCAGCCAGGGGTATATCGTTCGGGAGCAGTTCTTC
few TRBJ2-7 TRBV20-1 TRBD2 CSPKRGTYEQYF TGCAGTCCAAAGCGGGGTACCTACGAGCAGTACTTC
many TRBJ2-7 TRBV5-6 . CASSSPGLGGEAYEQYF TGTGCCAGCAGCTCTCCGGGACTGGGGGGTGAAGCCTACGAGCAGTACTTC
few TRBJ2-7 TRBV12-3/TRBV12-4 . CASSLGSSEQYF TGTGCCAGCAGTTTGGGGAGCAGCGAGCAGTACTTC
few TRBJ2-3 TRBV28 . CASSSRQPVRRDTQYF TGTGCCAGCAGCTCCCGACAACCCGTTAGGAGAGATACGCAGTATTTT
few TRBJ1-1 TRBV10-3 TRBD1 CAIRQGLRNTEAFF TGTGCCATAAGACAGGGTTTGCGGAACACTGAAGCTTTCTTT
few TRBJ2-1 TRBV2 TRBD1 CASTETGAYNEQFF TGTGCCAGCACCGAAACAGGGGCCTACAATGAGCAGTTCTTC
few TRBJ2-7 TRBV20-1 TRBD2 CSARWGGSHNEQYF TGCAGTGCTAGGTGGGGGGGGAGTCACAACGAGCAGTACTTC
once TRBJ2-7 TRBV3-1 TRBD2 CASSTTSGGSYEQYF TGTGCCAGCAGCACGACTAGCGGGGGTTCCTACGAGCAGTACTTC
. TRBJ2-1 TRBV20-1 TRBD1 CSAAQGAGNEQFF TGCAGTGCCGCCCAGGGGGCGGGGAATGAGCAGTTCTTC
few TRBJ1-6 TRBV5-1 TRBD1 CASSYQGAANSPLHF TGCGCCAGCAGCTACCAGGGGGCGGCAAATTCACCCCTCCACTTT
. TRBJ2-5 TRBV5-5 . CASSLVWVKGTQYF TGTGCCAGCAGCCTCGTTTGGGTGAAAGGGACCCAGTACTTC
. TRBJ1-1 TRBV7-6 . CASSLAWGDTEAFF TGTGCCAGCAGCTTAGCTTGGGGGGACACTGAAGCTTTCTTT
. TRBJ2-7 TRBV28 . CATATSYSRSYEQYF TGTGCCACGGCAACCTCGTACAGCCGCTCCTACGAGCAGTACTTC
few TRBJ1-1 TRBV29-1 . CSVDPPWDTTEAFF TGCAGCGTTGATCCCCCGTGGGACACCACTGAAGCTTTCTTT
. TRBJ2-2 TRBV7-9 . CALGANTGELFF TGTGCCCTAGGGGCGAACACCGGGGAGCTGTTTTTT
. TRBJ1-1 TRBV2 . CASSGVSGRSAFF TGTGCCAGCAGTGGGGTTTCGGGGAGGTCGGCTTTCTTT
many TRBJ2-3 TRBV12-3/TRBV12-4 TRBD2 CASSLSGASTDTQYF TGTGCCAGCAGCCTTAGCGGGGCGAGCACAGATACGCAGTATTTT